The 11 T cell receptor beta chains given below trace back to one sample, sequenced in a study of blood T cell repertoires in COVID-19. Method: immunoSEQ multiplex PCR; TCRdb's copy keeps in-frame clones and lacks some. Of 250,000 or so clones listed, about 85% are singletons. Material: peripheral blood. These TCRs come from a woman aged 60-70 years with active or convalescent COVID-19.

The J gene is TRBJ2-5, the V gene TRBV7-6; TRBD2 is a possible D gene (5 bases). V was clipped by 8 bases and J by 0 bases, with 10 bases between them. The CDR3 contains 13 residues. From germline, CDR1 is SGHVS and CDR2 FNYEAQ. The CDR3 sequence: CASSGTYQETQYF. The CDR3 coding sequence is TGTGCCAGCTCGGGAACGTACCAAGAGACCCAGTACTTC.

The chain uses TRBV3-1 (or the pseudogene TRBV3-2) and TRBJ2-3, with 12 positions matching TRBD2. The V gene end was trimmed by 3 bases and the J gene end by 4 bases; junction bases not matched to a gene: 8. Germline CDR1 LGHDT, CDR2 YNNKEL (reference sequence). This CDR3 is 17 amino acids long. CDR3 region: CASSHPKGTSGSDTQYF. The DNA for the CDR3 is TGTGCCAGCAGCCATCCCAAGGGGACTAGCGGGTCAGATACGCAGTATTTT.

This clone came up once. The V and J genes are TRBV5-1 and TRBJ2-7, with 7 bases aligning to TRBD2. The CDR3 extends over 15 amino acids. CDR1 SGHRS and CDR2 YFSETQ come from the germline V gene. V shed 4 bases and J 2 bases; nucleotides not matched to a gene: 9. This CDR3 is CASSPGTTNTYEQYF. The CDR3 nucleotides read TGCGCCAGCAGCCCCGGGACTACCAACACCTACGAGCAGTACTTC.

The count of this clone is one. The chain couples TRBV19 to TRBJ2-5, with 8 bases identical to TRBD1. Per the germline V gene, CDR1 is LNHDA and CDR2 is SQIVND (reference sequence). V was pared by 5 bases and J by 7 bases, with 6 bases of the junction left unmatched. This CDR3 has 13 amino acids. DNA of the CDR3: TGTGCCAGTAGTTCACAGGGGGAAGGGACCCAGTACTTC. As protein: CASSSQGEGTQYF.

This clone was observed once. The CDR3 DNA is TGCGCCAGCAGCCTCCTTAGCGGGGGGGGCACAGATACGCAGTATTTT. Translation: CASSLLSGGGTDTQYF. The J gene is TRBJ2-3, the V gene TRBV5-1; 11 bases map to TRBD2. Trimming removed 4 bases from V and 1 base from J; junction bases left unmatched: 5. This CDR3 spans 16 amino acids. CDR1 SGHRS and CDR2 YFSETQ come from the germline V gene.

The J gene is TRBJ1-1, the V gene TRBV2; D perhaps matches TRBD1 (6 bases). This CDR3 has 14 amino acids. Trimming left V 4 bases short and J 1 base short, with 10 bases between. CDR1 and CDR2 (germline): SNHLY, FYNNEI. CDR3 region: CASSGRGWNTEAFF. The CDR3 DNA follows: TGTGCCAGCAGTGGTAGGGGGTGGAACACTGAAGCTTTCTTT.

The chain combines TRBV7-6 with TRBJ1-1; D is undetermined. This CDR3 contains 13 residues. CDR1 and CDR2 from the germline V gene are SGHVS and FNYEAQ. Trimming stripped 3 bases from V and 0 bases from J, with 5 bases between. The CDR3 reads CASSFQMNTEAFF. In DNA form, the CDR3 reads TGTGCCAGCAGCTTTCAGATGAACACTGAAGCTTTCTTT.

V usage is TRBV11-3 and J usage is TRBJ2-5; weak D call: TRBD1 (6 bases). The CDR3 runs 14 residues. CDR1 and CDR2 from the germline V gene are SGHNT and YENEEA. Trimming stripped 5 bases from V and 2 bases from J, with 12 bases between. The CDR3 DNA reads as TGTGCCAGCAGCGACCGGGACATACAAGAGACCCAGTACTTC. This translates into CASSDRDIQETQYF.

V gene TRBV10-3 combines with J gene TRBJ2-3; 9 nucleotides agree with TRBD1. Germline loops: CDR1 ENHRY, CDR2 SYGVKD. The CDR3 totals 13 residues. Trimming cost V 6 bases and J 5 bases; bases outside gene matches: 3. CDR3: CAIRTGQGDTQYF. The DNA for the CDR3 is TGTGCCATCAGAACGGGACAGGGAGATACGCAGTATTTT.

The genes are TRBV5-4 and TRBJ2-3, with D possibly being TRBD1 (6 bases). The germline V and J ends were trimmed by 4 bases and 4 bases, with 25 bases remaining between them. Germline CDR1 is SGHNT and CDR2 is YYREEE (reference sequence). CDR3 size: 18 residues. Here the CDR3 DNA reads TGTGCCAGCAGCAATATAGGGGGTGTAGGGGGTAGCGCAGATACGCAGTATTTT. This sequence encodes CASSNIGGVGGSADTQYF.

The chain joins TRBV6-4 to TRBJ2-3, with D tentatively TRBD1 (5 bases). Germline V gene data show CDR1 as MRHNA and CDR2 as SNTAGT. The CDR3 has 14 amino acids. The V and J ends lost 5 bases and 5 bases respectively, with 14 bases between them. The DNA of the CDR3 is TGTGCCAGCAGTCGAGAAACAGACAGAGATACGCAGTATTTT. Protein product: CASSRETDRDTQYF.